These 11 T cell receptor beta chains were sequenced from one sample in a study of tumor-infiltrating lymphocytes in oesophageal squamous cell carcinoma. TCRdb re-called the PCR reads with MiXCR, one entry per CDR3 protein. The sample includes 12,000 or so distinct CDR3 sequences, 55% to 60% of them seen just once. The sample taken for sequencing was esophageal tumor tissue. These receptors all come from a female donor with esophageal squamous cell carcinoma.

Concerning this clonotype: One end of the junction varies from germline; a read error may be responsible. V and J are TRBV28 and TRBJ2-4; the match to TRBD1 covers 9 bases. Germline values: CDR1 MDHEN, CDR2 SYDVKM. The CDR3 runs to 15 residues. Here the CDR3 reads CASSIRTGVYSPLHF. The CDR3 bases are TGTGCCAGCAGTATCCGGACAGGGGTATACTCACCCCTCCACTTC.

The V call is TRBV5-6, the J call TRBJ2-2, with a weak D call TRBD2 (5 bases). The CDR3 runs to 14 residues. The ends were cut back, 0 bases at V and 5 bases at J, with 8 bases in the middle. The germline V gene has CDR1 SGHDT and CDR2 YYEEEE. The CDR3 reads CASSLGRRTGELFF. In DNA form, the CDR3 reads TGTGCCAGCAGCTTGGGGCGGAGGACCGGGGAGCTGTTTTTT.

The sample holds a few counts of this clonotype. V is TRBV7-8 and J is TRBJ2-3, with D possibly being TRBD2 (6 bases). Per germline, CDR1 SGHVS and CDR2 FQNEAQ. The CDR3 length is 14 residues. V lost 2 bases and J 3 bases, leaving 9 bases between the germline ends. Written as DNA, the CDR3 is TGTGCCAGCAGCTTATGGGACTTTACAGATACGCAGTATTTT. Amino acids: CASSLWDFTDTQYF.

On this clonotype: The junction does not match germline at one end; this may be a read error. This rearrangement joins TRBV5-3 to TRBJ2-4; TRBD1 agrees at 10 bases. The DNA end is more similar to TRBJ2-5, so the J call may be wrong. TRBV5-3 belongs to the ORF category, with a function that is uncertain. CDR3 length: 14 residues. The CDR3 loop reads CASSLGDRGETQYF. The CDR3 DNA reads TGTGCCAGCAGCTTAGGGGACAGGGGCGAGACCCAGTACTTC.

The sample holds a few counts of this clonotype. The V gene is TRBV6-1, the J gene TRBJ1-1; 7 nucleotides match TRBD1. Germline V gene data show CDR1 as MNHNS and CDR2 as SASEGT. The V segment lost 7 bases and the J segment 0 bases; nucleotides outside the gene matches: 2. The CDR3 consists of 13 residues. As DNA, the CDR3 is TGTGCCAGCACGGGACAGATGAACACTGAAGCTTTCTTT. Amino acid sequence: CASTGQMNTEAFF.

The chain joins TRBV11-2 to TRBJ2-7, with TRBD2 identical over 13 bases. Germline loops: CDR1 SGHAT, CDR2 FQNNGV. The CDR3 sequence is 14 residues long. With 3 bases clipped from V and 9 bases from J, the junction kept 5 bases outside the gene matches. Written as DNA, the CDR3 is TGTGCCAGCAGCTTGGGACTAGCGGGATTGGTGCAGTACTTC. Protein product: CASSLGLAGLVQYF.

This rearrangement joins TRBV7-6 to TRBJ2-4; no clear D gene. The DNA end lines up better with TRBJ2-1; the J call may be wrong. The CDR3 is 12 residues long. Germline lookup yields CDR1 SGHVS and CDR2 FNYEAQ. CDR3 sequence: CASSVISNEQFF. Here the CDR3 DNA reads TGTGCCAGCAGCGTTATCAGCAATGAGCAGTTCTTC.

For the CDR3, the DNA is TGTGCCAGCAGCCGTAGGGGGGAGACCCAGTACTTC. Residues: CASSRRGETQYF. The chain recombines TRBV7-8 with TRBJ2-1; possibly TRBD1 for D (6 bases). Matching the DNA end better, TRBJ2-5 makes the J call doubtful. This CDR3 is 12 amino acids long. Per germline, CDR1 SGHVS and CDR2 FQNEAQ.

The rearrangement links TRBV6-6 to TRBJ2-3; the D gene is possibly TRBD1 (6 bases). The better agreement between TRBJ2-1 and the DNA end casts doubt on the J call. The V gene's germline CDR1 is MNHNY and CDR2 SVGAGI (reference sequence). The CDR3 extends over 13 amino acids. The CDR3 nucleotides are TGTGCCAGCAGTTACTCCAGGGGTAATGAGCAGTTCTTC. This codes for CASSYSRGNEQFF.

By proportion, this clonotype is medium-sized. A much larger clone differs from this one at a single base, so this may be a read error. This sequence joins TRBV7-2 and TRBJ2-1; 9 bases agree with TRBD2. The closer fit of TRBJ2-7 to the DNA end suggests the J call may be wrong. Germline CDR1 and CDR2: SGHTA and FQGNSA. This CDR3 region has 15 residues. CDR3 loop: CASSPGTSSYNEQYF. The CDR3 nucleotides read TGTGCCAGCAGCCCTGGGACTAGCTCCTACAATGAGCAGTACTTC.

The CDR3 nucleotides are TGTGCCAGCAAGGATAAACAGTTCACTGAAGCTTTCTTT. Translating it yields CASKDKQFTEAFF. This chain links TRBV6-1 with TRBJ1-1; no clear D. The CDR3 length is 13 residues. Per the germline V gene, CDR1 is MNHNS and CDR2 is SASEGT. Trimming took off 7 bases at V and 4 bases at J, with 13 bases between the two ends.